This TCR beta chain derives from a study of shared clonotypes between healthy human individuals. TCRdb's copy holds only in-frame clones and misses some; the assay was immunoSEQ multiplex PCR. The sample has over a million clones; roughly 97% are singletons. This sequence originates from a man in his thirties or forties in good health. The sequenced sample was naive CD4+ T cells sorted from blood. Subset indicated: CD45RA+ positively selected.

The CDR3, as DNA: TGTGCCAGCTCACGGACTAGCGGCTACACAGATACGCAGTATTTT. Translation: CASSRTSGYTDTQYF. J is TRBJ2-3 and V is TRBV7-2; 10 positions match TRBD2. The CDR3 spans 15 residues. V lost 8 bases to trimming and J lost 2 bases; unmatched junction nucleotides: 7. Per the germline V gene, CDR1 is SGHTA and CDR2 is FQGNSA. Complete variable domain (other parts from reference TRBV7-2 and TRBJ2-3): GAGVSQSPSNKVTEKGKDVELRCDPISGHTALYWYRQSLGQGLEFLIYFQGNSAPDKSGLPSDRFSAERTGGSVSTLTIQRTQQEDSAVYLCASSRTSGYTDTQYFGPGTRLTVL.